This T cell receptor beta chain was profiled in a study of Ad26.COV2.S vaccination and SARS-CoV-2 variants. Indicated treatment: about 20 received Ad26.COV2.S at low or high dose, single or two shots; several received placebo; per-sample allocation not given. Samples were taken on day 63 after the first vaccine or placebo injection. Produced via immunoSEQ multiplex PCR; TCRdb's table is partial and in-frame only. The sample has fewer than 300,000 clones; over 75% are singletons. Germline CDR1 reads SNHLY; CDR2 reads FYNNEI. Trimming at V came to 8 bases and at J to 0 bases, leaving 5 bases not matched to a gene. This CDR3 has 16 amino acids.

V usage is TRBV2 and J usage is TRBJ2-3; TRBD2 matches at 13 bases. Here the sequenced sample was peripheral blood, taken in a trial of Ad26.COV2.S vaccine versus placebo. The sequence came from a person between 18 and 65 years old who received the Ad26.COV2.S COVID-19 vaccine or a placebo. For the CDR3, the DNA is TGTGCCAGCGAGGGACTAGCGGGACTTAGCACAGATACGCAGTATTTT. Its protein is CASEGLAGLSTDTQYF. Drawing the rest from reference TRBV2 and TRBJ2-3, the complete variable domain is EPEVTQTPSHQVTQMGQEVILRCVPISNHLYFYWYRQILGQKVEFLVSFYNNEISEKSEIFDDQFSVERPDGSNFTLKIRSTKLEDSAMYFCASEGLAGLSTDTQYFGPGTRLTVL.